The source of this TCR beta chain is a study of shared clonotypes between healthy human individuals. Study findings and constraints: The authors expected sequencing depth to affect clonotype sharing among donors.

Using immunoSEQ multiplex PCR, the repertoire was profiled, and TCRdb retains in-frame clones only, with some absent. The table has around 1.9 million clones, about 93% seen once. Of note for this clone: Antigen: not known.

Terminally differentiated effector memory CD45RA+ cells were excluded by CCR7 positive selection of CD45RO-negative cells. Trimming left V 3 bases short and J 2 bases short, with 22 bases between. This CDR3 is 18 amino acids long. CDR1 and CDR2 from the germline V gene are SGHRS and YFSETQ. This TCR was sampled from a man between 18 and 29 years old in good health. Some clones in this sample may be carry-over from other donors' samples. The sample was naive CD8+ T cells from PBMCs. The chain combines TRBV5-1 with TRBJ2-3, with D perhaps matching TRBD2 (6 bases). CDR3: CASSSFGTLPYNTDTQYF. The CDR3 DNA reads as TGCGCCAGCAGCTCTTTTGGGACTCTGCCCTACAACACAGATACGCAGTATTTT. Full variable domain (outside the CDR3, taken from reference TRBV5-1 and TRBJ2-3): KAGVTQTPRYLIKTRGQQVTLSCSPISGHRSVSWYQQTPGQGLQFLFEYFSETQRNKGNFPGRFSGRQFSNSRSEMNVSTLELGDSALYLCASSSFGTLPYNTDTQYFGPGTRLTVL.